Below, 21 T cell receptor beta chains from the same sample are listed, as sequenced in a study of blood T cells in healthy people across ages. Using a J-beta primer mix together with a sample-barcoded 5' primer, a second PCR was run for about 6 to 11 cycles. TCRdb reprocessed the 5' RACE reads via MiXCR and lists one record per CDR3 protein. The sample includes about 1 million distinct CDR3 sequences, more than 35% seen only once; the top ten take under 20%. The source material was blood. The receptors were sampled from a woman in her sixties or seventies in good health.

The chain joins TRBV29-1 to TRBJ2-3, with 15 nucleotides matching TRBD2. Germline CDR1 reads SQVTM; CDR2 reads ANQGSEA. V was pared by 7 bases and J by 0 bases, with 8 bases of the junction left unmatched. The CDR3 consists of 17 residues. The CDR3 reads CSAAGLAGGPSTDTQYF. In DNA form, the CDR3 reads TGCAGCGCTGCGGGACTAGCGGGAGGCCCCAGCACAGATACGCAGTATTTT.

This clonotype has a handful of counts. V and J are TRBV11-1 and TRBJ2-1; 10 bases line up with TRBD2. Germline loops: CDR1 SGHAT, CDR2 FQDESV (reference sequence). The length of the CDR3 is 14 residues. V lost 5 bases, J lost 3 bases, and 1 base stayed unmatched. Here the CDR3 reads CASSQREGYNEQFF. The CDR3 bases are TGTGCCAGCAGCCAGCGGGAGGGCTACAATGAGCAGTTCTTC.

V is TRBV12-3 or TRBV12-4 and J is TRBJ2-5; the D gene is possibly TRBD1 (6 bases). There are 16 residues in the CDR3. V was clipped by 0 bases and J by 4 bases, with 15 bases between them. The CDR3 DNA sequence: TGTGCCAGCAGTTTAGCAGGGGGTGCCATGGGAGAGACCCAGTACTTC. As protein: CASSLAGGAMGETQYF.

The table lists this clonotype with a few counts. The chain combines TRBV7-3 with TRBJ2-1; TRBD1 is a possible D gene (6 bases). The CDR3 is made up of 16 amino acids. The germline CDR1 and CDR2 sequences are SGHTA and FQGTGA. The V and J ends lost 0 bases and 2 bases respectively, with 11 bases between them. CDR3 nucleotide sequence: TGTGCCAGCAGCTTAACTTCCAGGACAGCCTACAATGAGCAGTTCTTC. Translated: CASSLTSRTAYNEQFF.

There are a few counts of this clonotype. The V call is TRBV6-6, the J call TRBJ2-4; TRBD1 agrees at 11 bases. There are 13 residues in the CDR3. V trimming: 5 bases; J trimming: 8 bases; junction bases outside the gene matches: 2. Per germline, CDR1 MNHNY and CDR2 SVGAGI (reference sequence). The CDR3 sequence is CASSTGQGDIQYF. CDR3 coding DNA: TGTGCCAGCAGTACGGGACAGGGGGACATTCAGTACTTC.

The sample holds many counts of this clonotype. The CDR3 DNA is TGTGCCAGCAGCCGTAGAGGAGGACTAGCGGAATACGAGCAGTACTTC. As protein: CASSRRGGLAEYEQYF. The chain links TRBV13 to TRBJ2-7, with 10 bases fitting TRBD2. CDR1 and CDR2 (germline): PRHDT, FYEKMQ (reference sequence). This CDR3 is 16 amino acids long. Trimming took 5 bases from V and 4 from J; bases not matched to a gene: 11.

V usage is TRBV3-1 and J usage is TRBJ1-2; D gene ambiguous. The CDR3 length is 13 residues. Germline CDR1 is LGHDT and CDR2 is YNNKEL (reference sequence). V dropped 4 bases and J dropped 7 bases, with 13 bases sitting between them. CDR3 bases: TGTGCCAGCAGCCTCGGGAGTACGGTTGGCTACACCTTC. Amino acid sequence: CASSLGSTVGYTF.

This clonotype has only a few counts. The CDR3 DNA is TGTGCCAGCAGTATTGGGAGGGGGGAGTATTTT. Its translation is CASSIGRGEYF. The rearrangement uses TRBV27 and TRBJ2-3; D is possibly TRBD2 (7 bases). The length of the CDR3 is 11 residues. Trimming pared 5 bases from V and 13 bases from J, leaving 13 bases between. Germline-derived CDR1 and CDR2 are MNHEY and SMNVEV (reference sequence).

This clonotype was recorded a few times. The chain links TRBV24-1 to TRBJ2-2; 9 bases match TRBD1. V trimming: 4 bases; J trimming: 7 bases; junction bases outside the gene matches: 3. The CDR3 runs 14 residues. Germline loops: CDR1 KGHDR, CDR2 SFDVKD. The CDR3 nucleotides read TGTGCCACCAGTGACTACAGGGGGCGCGGGGAGCTGTTTTTT. Its translation: CATSDYRGRGELFF.

V gene TRBV6-6 combines with J gene TRBJ2-7, with 8 bases aligning to TRBD1. The germline CDR1 and CDR2 sequences are MNHNY and SVGAGI (reference sequence). V shed 4 bases and J 6 bases; nucleotides not matched to a gene: 11. The CDR3 has 15 residues. The CDR3 nucleotides are TGTGCCAGCAGTTTATGGACAGGGCCAACTGGCGAGCAGTACTTC. Its protein is CASSLWTGPTGEQYF.

This clonotype has only a few counts. V is TRBV12-3 or TRBV12-4 and J is TRBJ2-3; TRBD2 might be the D (5 bases). The ends were cut back, 5 bases at V and 6 bases at J, with 12 bases in the middle. This CDR3 has 13 amino acids. The CDR3 coding sequence is TGTGCCAGCAGTAGAGTGAGGAGGGATACGCAGTATTTT. This gives the protein CASSRVRRDTQYF.

This clonotype was counted between two and nine times. The chain joins TRBV6-1 to TRBJ1-2, with 9 bases aligning to TRBD1. Trimming at V came to 7 bases and at J to 4 bases, leaving 19 bases not matched to a gene. Germline V gene lookup returns CDR1 MNHNS and CDR2 SASEGT. This CDR3 is built from 18 residues. CDR3 protein: CASTRYGQGNIRGYGYTF. The CDR3 DNA reads as TGTGCCAGCACCCGATACGGACAGGGGAATATAAGGGGCTATGGCTACACCTTC.

The chain employs TRBV20-1 and TRBJ1-2, with D maybe TRBD1 (6 bases). V was pared by 6 bases and J by 8 bases, with 22 bases between. CDR3 size: 14 residues. The V gene's germline CDR1 is DFQATT and CDR2 SNEGSKA (reference sequence). CDR3 in DNA: TGCAGTGCCAGGGGCGACAGAACCCTGGGAGGCTACACCTTC. Translation gives CSARGDRTLGGYTF.

The chain combines TRBV5-5 with TRBJ1-5; D may be TRBD1 (6 bases). Trimming pared 0 bases from V and 2 bases from J, leaving 18 bases between. This CDR3 has 18 residues. In germline, CDR1 is SGHKS, CDR2 YYEKEE (reference sequence). The CDR3 sequence is CASSLASGGARGNQPQHF. The CDR3 DNA is TGTGCCAGCAGCTTGGCTTCGGGGGGGGCTAGGGGCAATCAGCCCCAGCATTTT.

The chain carries TRBV10-2 and TRBJ2-7; D tentatively fits TRBD1 or TRBD2 (5 bases each). Germline CDR1 reads WSHSY; CDR2 reads SAAADI. Between the trimmed V and J ends, which lost 8 bases and 3 bases, there was a span of 17 bases. This CDR3 is 14 amino acids long. CDR3 nucleotide sequence: TGCGCCAGCCGATCGGGGACCACCATCTACGAGCAGTACTTC. Amino acid sequence: CASRSGTTIYEQYF.

The sample holds a few counts of this clonotype. The chain has TRBV5-6 and TRBJ2-5; D is possibly TRBD1 or TRBD2 (6 bases each). Trimming cost V 4 bases and J 7 bases, with 14 bases left between them. Germline assignment: CDR1 SGHDT and CDR2 YYEEEE. The CDR3 runs to 13 residues. The CDR3 DNA is TGTGCCAGCAGCGACACAGGGACTCGGACCCAGTACTTC. It specifies CASSDTGTRTQYF.

The rearrangement joins TRBV29-1 to TRBJ2-3, with D maybe TRBD1 (6 bases). V was shortened by 4 bases and J by 4 bases, with 12 bases between the two germline ends. Germline CDR1 is SQVTM and CDR2 is ANQGSEA. The CDR3 extends over 13 amino acids. CDR3 protein: CSVGRGRADTQYF. CDR3 nucleotide sequence: TGCAGCGTTGGCAGGGGAAGGGCAGATACGCAGTATTTT.

The chain has TRBV12-3 or TRBV12-4 and TRBJ1-2; the D gene is possibly TRBD1 (5 bases). CDR3 size: 17 residues. V was clipped by 5 bases and J by 3 bases, with 22 bases between them. CDR3 DNA sequence: TGTGCCAGCAGTCCCCGACAGTCAGCCCTCCCTTACTATGGCTACACCTTC. It yields the protein CASSPRQSALPYYGYTF.

CDR3 residues: CASSLRYPKTGRDEQYF. The CDR3 DNA follows: TGTGCCAGCAGTTTAAGGTATCCGAAAACAGGGAGGGACGAGCAGTACTTC. The chain carries TRBV27 and TRBJ2-7, with TRBD2 as a possible D gene (7 bases). CDR1 is MNHEY and CDR2 is SMNVEV in the germline V gene (reference sequence). The V end was cut by 2 bases, the J end by 5 bases, with 22 bases between. The CDR3 totals 17 residues.

This chain uses TRBV27 with TRBJ2-1; D assignment may be TRBD1 or TRBD2 (5 bases each). CDR3 length: 12 amino acids. Germline CDR1 reads MNHEY; CDR2 reads SMNVEV (reference sequence). V lost 5 bases to trimming and J lost 7 bases, with 9 bases between them. CDR3 nucleotides: TGTGCCAGCAGTGGGGGTTTGAATGAGCAGTTCTTC. Its protein product is CASSGGLNEQFF.

This sequence joins TRBV5-1 and TRBJ1-2; the D gene is possibly TRBD1 (6 bases). Per the germline V gene, CDR1 is SGHRS and CDR2 is YFSETQ. This CDR3 contains 16 residues. V lost 4 bases, J lost 4 bases, and 20 bases lay in between. CDR3 region: CASSPLTGAMRYGYTF. The CDR3 DNA follows: TGCGCCAGCAGCCCACTAACGGGGGCGATGCGCTATGGCTACACCTTC.